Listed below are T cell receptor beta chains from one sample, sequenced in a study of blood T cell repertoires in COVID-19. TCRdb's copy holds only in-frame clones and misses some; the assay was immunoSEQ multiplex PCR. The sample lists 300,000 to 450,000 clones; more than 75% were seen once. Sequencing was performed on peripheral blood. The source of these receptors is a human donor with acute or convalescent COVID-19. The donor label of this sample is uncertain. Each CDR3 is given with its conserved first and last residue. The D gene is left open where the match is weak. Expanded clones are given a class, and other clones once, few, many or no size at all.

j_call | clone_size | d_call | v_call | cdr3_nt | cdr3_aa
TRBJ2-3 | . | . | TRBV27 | TGTGCCAGCACCCACCGGGCCGACGCGGGAGATACGCAGTATTTT | CASTHRADAGDTQYF
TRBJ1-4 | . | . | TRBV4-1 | TGCGCCAGCAGCCCCCAGGTCCGGGAAAAACTGTTTTTT | CASSPQVREKLFF
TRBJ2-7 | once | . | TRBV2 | TGTGCCAGCAGCCATTACGAGCAGTACTTC | CASSHYEQYF
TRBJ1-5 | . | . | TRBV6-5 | TGTGCCAGCACGGGGGGCGTGTATCAGCCCCAGCATTTT | CASTGGVYQPQHF
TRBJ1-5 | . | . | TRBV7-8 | TGTGCCACCACCGGGGGGGGGAATCAGCCCCAGCATTTT | CATTGGGNQPQHF
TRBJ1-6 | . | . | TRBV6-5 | TGTGCCAGCAGTTATAAACAGTATAATTCACCCCTCCACTTT | CASSYKQYNSPLHF
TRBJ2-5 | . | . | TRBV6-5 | TGTGCCAGCAGTAGGGCGGGGGAGACCCAGTACTTC | CASSRAGETQYF
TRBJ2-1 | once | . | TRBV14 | TGTGCCAGCAGCCAAGATCGGGGGATATCCTACAATGAGCAGTTCTTC | CASSQDRGISYNEQFF
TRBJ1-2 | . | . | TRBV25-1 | TGTGCCAGCGGCCTCACAGGGTACTATGGCTACACCTTC | CASGLTGYYGYTF
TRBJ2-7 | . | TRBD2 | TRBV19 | TGTGCCAGTGCCAAGACCGGGACTAGCGGGAGGGCCTACGAGCAGTACTTC | CASAKTGTSGRAYEQYF
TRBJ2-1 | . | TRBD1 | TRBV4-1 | TGCGCCAGCAGCCGGGCCTTCGGGACAGAGGGGGCGTGGAATGAGCAGTTCTTC | CASSRAFGTEGAWNEQFF